The present T cell receptor beta chain was sequenced within a study of Graves' ophthalmopathy and Graves' hyperthyroidism. RNA transcripts were the source from which TCR beta CDR3 regions were amplified. HTBI-primed first-round RT-PCR preceded second-round multiplex PCR. TCRdb reanalysed the multiplex PCR reads using MiXCR and keeps one entry per CDR3 protein. The sample yields over 200,000 distinct CDR3 sequences, around 28% seen once. A duration under 3 months, NOSPECS ≥4, CAS ≥3 and moderate-to-severe activity characterized the donors with ophthalmopathy. The sample taken for sequencing was peripheral blood. The source of this sequence is a man aged 45-65 years with Graves' ophthalmopathy.

The CDR3 DNA is TGTGCCAGCAGGGGACTAGACAGGACTCCACACGAGCAGTACTTC. Amino acid sequence: CASRGLDRTPHEQYF. The chain uses TRBV6-1 and TRBJ2-7; 8 nucleotides line up with TRBD2. V shed 6 bases, J shed 5 bases, and the junction held 12 bases outside the gene matches. This CDR3 spans 15 amino acids. CDR1 is MNHNS, CDR2 SASEGT, per germline.